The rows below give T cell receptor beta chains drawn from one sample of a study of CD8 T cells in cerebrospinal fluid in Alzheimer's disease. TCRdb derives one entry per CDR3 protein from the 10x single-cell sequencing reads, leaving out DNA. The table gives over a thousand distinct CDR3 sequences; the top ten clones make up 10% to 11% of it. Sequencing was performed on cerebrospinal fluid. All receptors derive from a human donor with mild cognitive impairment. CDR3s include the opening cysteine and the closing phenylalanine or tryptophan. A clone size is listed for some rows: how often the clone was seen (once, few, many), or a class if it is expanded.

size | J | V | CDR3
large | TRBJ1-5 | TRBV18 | CASSPNGTGSFSNQPQHF
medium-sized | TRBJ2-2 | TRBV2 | CASSPTGGDTGELFF
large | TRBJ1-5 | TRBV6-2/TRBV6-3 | CASSYSRTGASGSNQPQHF
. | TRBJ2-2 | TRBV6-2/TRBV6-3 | CASSWLPNTGELFF
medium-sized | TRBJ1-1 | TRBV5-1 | CASSPGTPNTEAFF
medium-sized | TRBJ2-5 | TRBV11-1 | CASSHPGGETQYF
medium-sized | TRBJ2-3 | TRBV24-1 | CATQGQTDTQYF
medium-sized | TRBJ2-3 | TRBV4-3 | CASSQDLTSGGADTQYF
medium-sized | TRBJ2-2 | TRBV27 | CASSPRTSGVTDTGELFF
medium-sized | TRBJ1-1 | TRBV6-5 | CASSYRTARENTEAFF
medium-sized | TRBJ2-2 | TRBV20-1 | CSARALAGGQGTGELFF
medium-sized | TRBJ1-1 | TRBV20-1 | CSGWRRGNTEAFF
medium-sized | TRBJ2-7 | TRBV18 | CASSPRRTSYEQYF
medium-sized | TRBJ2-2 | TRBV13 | CASSHGQGITGELFF
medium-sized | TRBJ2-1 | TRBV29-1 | CSVEEGGGDTYNEQFF
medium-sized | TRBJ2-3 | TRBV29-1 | CSVARSEVDTQYF
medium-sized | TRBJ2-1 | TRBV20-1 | CSARIGSGVYNEQFF
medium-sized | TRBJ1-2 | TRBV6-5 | CASSKTGNYGYTF
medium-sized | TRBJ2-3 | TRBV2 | CASTPIGAGGQSTDTQYF
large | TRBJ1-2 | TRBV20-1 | CSARGKLNYGYTF
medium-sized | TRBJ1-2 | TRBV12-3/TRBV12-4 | CASSWGAGGYTF
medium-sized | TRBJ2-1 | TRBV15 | CATSRDSLGQGDLGQFF
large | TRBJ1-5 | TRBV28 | CASRPRQGGAWQPQHF
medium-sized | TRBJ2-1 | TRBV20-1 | CSAWAPGGLEIDEQFF
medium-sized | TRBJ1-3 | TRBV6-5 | CASSPDRYSGNTIYF
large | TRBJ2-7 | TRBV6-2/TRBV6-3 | CASRPGTGGALQYF